The rows below give T cell receptor beta chains drawn from one sample of a study of Tregs in tolerant kidney transplant recipients. Some clones are missing from TCRdb's copy, which holds only in-frame ones; the method was immunoSEQ multiplex PCR. The table lists approximately 60,000 clones, around four fifths of them singletons. The sequencing sample was made of CD4+ T cells from blood. The receptor set was obtained from a human donor in good health. CDR3s leave out the opening cysteine and the closing phenylalanine or tryptophan.

cdr3_length	v_call	j_call	cdr3_aa
12	TRBV6-1	TRBJ1-1	ASSPTTGTTEAF
12	TRBV2	TRBJ2-1	ASRHDRGDNEQF
11	TRBV29-1	TRBJ1-1	SASGGAGQIAF
13	TRBV5-5	TRBJ1-3	ASSNGGFSGNTIY
15	TRBV7-8	TRBJ2-1	ASSLTSGGALYNEQF
13	TRBV7-6	.	ASSLEEGSSYEQY
11	TRBV11-3	TRBJ2-3	ASSLDRYRTQY
11	TRBV11-2	TRBJ1-4	ASSLLRDEKLF
12	TRBV6-5	TRBJ1-1	ASSPLTGTGEAF
16	TRBV5-4	TRBJ2-7	ASREKGRGSSGSYEQY
13	TRBV2	TRBJ2-2	ASRDRQSGTGELF
14	TRBV10-3	TRBJ1-4	AISESAGGNNEKLF
14	TRBV7-9	TRBJ1-5	ASILPRPLFNQPQH
14	TRBV2	TRBJ1-1	ASSEGCEAQICEAF
12	TRBV7-2	TRBJ2-7	ASRLTGYPYEQY
11	TRBV30	TRBJ2-3	AWSVLVTDTQY
14	TRBV4-1	TRBJ2-7	ASSRPGQGPSWEQY
11	TRBV6-5	TRBJ2-3	ASGRGEGDTQY
12	TRBV30	TRBJ1-3	AWRRQFSGNTIY
13	TRBV6-5	TRBJ2-1	ASSYTPPPYNEQF
13	TRBV11-2	TRBJ2-7	ASSLGNDPRDEQY
13	TRBV30	TRBJ2-5	ACAPGQGLGETQY
12	TRBV19	TRBJ1-2	ASSPAGAPGGYT
12	TRBV6-1	TRBJ2-7	ASSAHHSRYEQY